The text below deals with one TCR beta chain. The antigen is not known. This sample is part of a study of human T cells and chemical hapten exposure. This CDR3 spans 16 amino acids. V was trimmed by 5 bases and J by 3 bases, leaving 16 bases between them. CDR1 and CDR2 from the germline V gene are MNHEY and SVGAGI. Study-level findings and limits: Alopecia affected the donors, so their immune response may differ from healthy people's.

TCRdb recomputed calls from the RACE reads with MiXCR, one row per CDR3 protein. The sample records around 190,000 distinct CDR3 sequences, under 25% being singletons. As to time point: patch test 1, 2 weeks after DPC sensitization. Stated treatment: therapeutic diphenylcyclopropenone sensitization with weekly scalp DPC. The source is a woman in her 50s with alopecia areata. Some clones in this sample may be carry-over from other donors' samples. The sample in question was whole blood, obtained in connection with sensitization to the hapten diphenylcyclopropenone (DPC). This chain links TRBV6-5 with TRBJ2-2; the D gene is possibly TRBD2 (7 bases). CDR3 coding DNA: TGTGCCAGCAGTCCCGGCCGGGGGGCCGACACCGGGGAGCTGTTTTTT. Amino acid sequence: CASSPGRGADTGELFF.